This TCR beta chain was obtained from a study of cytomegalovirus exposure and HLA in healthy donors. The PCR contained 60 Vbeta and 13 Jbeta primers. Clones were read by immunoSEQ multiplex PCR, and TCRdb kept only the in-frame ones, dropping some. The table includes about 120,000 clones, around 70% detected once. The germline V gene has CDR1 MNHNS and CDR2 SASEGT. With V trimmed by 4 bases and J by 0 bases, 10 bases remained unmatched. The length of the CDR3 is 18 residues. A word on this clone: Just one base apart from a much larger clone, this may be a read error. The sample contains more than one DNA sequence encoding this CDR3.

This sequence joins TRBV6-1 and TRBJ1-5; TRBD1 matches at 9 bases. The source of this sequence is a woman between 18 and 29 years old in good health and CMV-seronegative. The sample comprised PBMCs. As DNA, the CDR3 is TGTGCCAGCAGTGCTGGGACAGGGCTGTGGACTAGCAATCAGCCCCAGCATTTT. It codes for CASSAGTGLWTSNQPQHF.